This TCR beta chain came from a study of T cell responses to AZD1222 COVID-19 vaccine. Study-level information: Second-dose schedules of about 4 or about 12 weeks were combined.

V lost 6 bases and J 4 bases, leaving 13 bases between the germline ends. Germline CDR1 and CDR2: SNHLY and FYNNEI. CDR3 length: 14 residues. Measured with immunoSEQ multiplex PCR; TCRdb has only the in-frame clones, and not every one. The data show 100,000 to 110,000 clones, about 86% seen once. Worth noting for this clone: What it recognizes is unknown.

Study findings and constraints: The study found Spike-specific TCR breadth and depth rose after two AZD1222 doses. Across spike, vaccine-associated CD4 TCRs were found, dominant at 160-218 and 743-854. Mostly white British, mostly female donors; authors suggested clonal diversity may be underestimated.

The source was peripheral blood, collected on day 0 of AZD1222 vaccination. The sequence derives from an adult in good health. The rearrangement joins TRBV2 to TRBJ1-5; a weak D match, TRBD1 (6 bases). The CDR3 coding sequence is TGTGCCAGCAGGGCGGACAGTAAAAATCAGCCCCAGCATTTT. This sequence encodes CASRADSKNQPQHF.